The T cell receptor beta chain under discussion was sequenced for a study of T cells after yellow fever vaccination. Germline V gene sequence: CDR1 MNHNS, CDR2 SASEGT. V lost 1 base to trimming and J lost 6 bases, with 13 bases between them. The CDR3 covers 15 residues. From the 5' RACE reads, TCRdb called clonotypes with MiXCR, one entry per CDR3 protein. Here the sample spans around 320,000 distinct CDR3 sequences, roughly a tenth being singletons. A few counts support this clonotype. This sample comprised CD4+ T cells sorted from PBMCs, obtained 45 days after the yellow fever booster vaccination. The sequence was obtained from a man aged 18 to 30 who received the YFV17D yellow fever vaccine. V usage is TRBV6-1 and J usage is TRBJ1-5; D ambiguous. CDR3 sequence: CASSEGVGGRQPQHF. As DNA, the CDR3 is TGTGCCAGCAGTGAAGGGGTCGGAGGGCGTCAGCCCCAGCATTTT.